The 30 T cell receptor beta chains listed next were all sequenced from one sample in a study of blood T cell repertoires in COVID-19. Clones were read by immunoSEQ multiplex PCR, and TCRdb kept only the in-frame ones, dropping some. This table holds over 100,000 clones, around 84% found once. Sequencing was done on a sample of peripheral blood. Every receptor here comes from a human donor in a cohort sampled during active COVID-19.

The rearrangement joins TRBV25-1 to TRBJ1-1, with a weak D call TRBD1 (6 bases). The CDR3 is 13 residues long. The V gene's germline CDR1 is MGHDK and CDR2 SYGVNS. Trimming pared 9 bases from V and 1 base from J, leaving 12 bases between. The CDR3 reads CASTGHRNTEAFF. The CDR3 DNA follows: TGTGCCAGTACGGGACACAGGAACACTGAAGCTTTCTTT.

The gene calls are TRBV6-1 and TRBJ1-2; TRBD1 aligns across 7 bases. There are 16 residues in the CDR3. Germline values: CDR1 MNHNS, CDR2 SASEGT. J was trimmed by 6 bases and V by 3 bases; bases with no gene match: 13. This CDR3 reads CASSDPIRDRVNGYTF. CDR3 DNA: TGTGCCAGCAGTGACCCTATAAGAGACAGGGTGAATGGCTACACCTTC.

This clone was detected ten times or more. The chain joins TRBV6-5 to TRBJ2-7, with 10 bases identical to TRBD1. Trimming cost V 0 bases and J 4 bases; bases outside gene matches: 6. Germline V gives CDR1 MNHEY, CDR2 SVGAGI. This CDR3 comprises 16 residues. CDR3 in amino acids: CASSYSTGGVSYEQYF. The CDR3 nucleotides read TGTGCCAGCAGTTACTCGACAGGGGGCGTTTCTTACGAGCAGTACTTC.

This clone was seen a few times. The rearrangement uses TRBV7-9 and TRBJ1-1; D is ambiguous. The CDR3 runs to 17 residues. The V end lost 6 bases, the J end lost 1 base, and 21 bases lay between the germline ends. Germline V lookup: CDR1 SEHNR, CDR2 FQNEAQ (reference sequence). This CDR3 is CASRPVRRVSWNTEAFF. The DNA of the CDR3 is TGTGCCAGCAGACCCGTTCGACGGGTTTCTTGGAACACTGAAGCTTTCTTT.

The chain uses TRBV6-2 or TRBV6-3 and TRBJ1-1; a possible D gene is TRBD1 (6 bases). This CDR3 contains 15 residues. Trimming pared 5 bases from V and 1 base from J, leaving 14 bases between. Germline lookup yields CDR1 MNHEY and CDR2 SVGEGT. CDR3 protein: CASSLQGVKNTEAFF. CDR3 in DNA: TGTGCCAGCAGTCTACAGGGAGTCAAGAACACTGAAGCTTTCTTT.

The V and J genes are TRBV6-6 and TRBJ2-3; D may be TRBD2 (5 bases). The CDR3 extends over 12 amino acids. Germline loops: CDR1 MNHNY, CDR2 SVGAGI (reference sequence). The chain's CDR3 is CGARGSTDTQYF. CDR3 DNA: TGTGGGGCTCGAGGGAGCACAGATACGCAGTATTTT.

The rearrangement uses TRBV6-6 and TRBJ1-6, with D maybe TRBD1 (5 bases). Germline V gene data show CDR1 as MNHNY and CDR2 as SVGAGI (reference sequence). There are 14 residues in the CDR3. Trimming took off 8 bases at V and 6 bases at J, with 14 bases between the two ends. The CDR3 sequence: CASQGWGLNSPLHF. The DNA for the CDR3 is TGTGCCAGCCAGGGTTGGGGCCTTAATTCACCCCTCCACTTT.

V and J are TRBV3-1 (or the pseudogene TRBV3-2) and TRBJ1-4; no reliable D call. V was pared by 1 base and J by 10 bases, with 13 bases between. Germline values: CDR1 LGHDT, CDR2 YNNKEL (reference sequence). The CDR3 is 14 amino acids. The DNA for the CDR3 is TGTGCCAGCAGCCAAGGGCTCGGCGAGGGAAAACTGTTTTTT. It yields the protein CASSQGLGEGKLFF.

This chain connects TRBV24-1 to TRBJ2-7; 7 nucleotides agree with TRBD1. CDR1 KGHDR and CDR2 SFDVKD come from the germline V gene. V lost 8 bases, J lost 2 bases, and 5 bases stayed unmatched. CDR3 length: 13 amino acids. CDR3 protein: CATKTGYPYEQYF. In nucleotides, the CDR3 is TGTGCCACCAAGACAGGGTATCCCTACGAGCAGTACTTC.

V gene TRBV24-1 combines with J gene TRBJ2-3; 12 positions match TRBD2. V lost 3 bases to trimming and J lost 4 bases; unmatched junction nucleotides: 7. The CDR3 has 17 amino acids. Germline-derived CDR1 and CDR2 are KGHDR and SFDVKD. CDR3 sequence reads: CATSDPSGGAEADTQYF. The DNA for the CDR3 is TGTGCCACCAGTGATCCTAGCGGGGGGGCCGAGGCAGATACGCAGTATTTT.

V is TRBV19 and J is TRBJ2-6; the D gene is possibly TRBD2 (7 bases). Germline-derived CDR1 and CDR2 are LNHDA and SQIVND (reference sequence). The CDR3 sequence is 17 residues long. V lost 5 bases to trimming and J lost 2 bases, with 16 bases between them. The CDR3 DNA reads as TGTGCCAGTAGTGTCAGCAAGGGGGGGCCTGGGGCCAACGTCCTGACTTTC. Encoded protein: CASSVSKGGPGANVLTF.

The rearrangement uses TRBV30 and TRBJ1-2; TRBD1 aligns across 8 bases. CDR3 length: 14 residues. Looked up from germline, CDR1 is GTSNPN and CDR2 is SVGIG (reference sequence). V was clipped by 0 bases and J by 5 bases; unmatched bases: 5. For the CDR3, the DNA is TGTGCCTGGAGTGTAGCCGGGACAGGTTATGGCTACACCTTC. Its translation: CAWSVAGTGYGYTF. Variable domain in full (rest from reference TRBV30 and TRBJ1-2): SQTIHQWPATLVQPVGSPLSLECTVEGTSNPNLYWYRQAAGRGLQLLFYSVGIGQISSEVPQNLSASRPQDRQFILSSKKLLLSDSGFYLCAWSVAGTGYGYTFGSGTRLTVV.

The gene calls are TRBV6-5 and TRBJ1-5; 7 bases are shared with TRBD1. Germline lookup yields CDR1 MNHEY and CDR2 SVGAGI. The CDR3 sequence is 16 residues long. The junction had 4 bases not matched to a gene; V was cut back by 1 base and J by 1 base. The CDR3 spells CASSYWGRGSNQPQHF. The CDR3 DNA reads as TGTGCCAGCAGTTACTGGGGCAGGGGGAGCAATCAGCCCCAGCATTTT.

V and J are TRBV9 and TRBJ1-5; D might be TRBD1 (6 bases). Germline V gives CDR1 SGDLS, CDR2 YYNGEE. V was cut by 7 bases and J by 4 bases, with 12 bases left in between. This CDR3 has 13 residues. The CDR3 DNA is TGTGCCAGCGAGCGGGGGGCTAATCAGCCCCAGCATTTT. This gives the protein CASERGANQPQHF.

This chain joins TRBV18 and TRBJ1-4; 10 nucleotides line up with TRBD1. This CDR3 is built from 15 residues. Germline V gene lookup returns CDR1 KGHSH and CDR2 LQKENI. V trimming: 2 bases; J trimming: 6 bases; junction bases outside the gene matches: 3. CDR3 DNA sequence: TGTGCCAGCTCACCAGACAGGGGGCATCATGAAAAACTGTTTTTT. Amino acids: CASSPDRGHHEKLFF.

This clone appeared once. The chain couples TRBV25-1 to TRBJ2-7; 12 positions match TRBD1. The CDR3 is 13 residues long. Germline loops: CDR1 MGHDK, CDR2 SYGVNS. The CDR3 region is CVKTGQGAGEQYF. In DNA form, the CDR3 reads TGTGTCAAAACGGGACAGGGGGCTGGGGAGCAGTACTTC.

V and J are TRBV10-3 and TRBJ2-7, with TRBD1 matching over 9 bases. This CDR3 region has 15 residues. From germline, CDR1 is ENHRY and CDR2 SYGVKD. Germline trimming cut 6 bases from V and 6 bases from J; bases unmatched to any gene: 12. CDR3 region: CAIRATGTGPSEQYF. The CDR3 region has the DNA TGTGCCATCAGAGCTACCGGGACAGGGCCCTCCGAGCAGTACTTC.

This chain links TRBV24-1 with TRBJ1-4; 10 bases match TRBD1. Trimming cost V 1 base and J 3 bases; bases outside gene matches: 4. This CDR3 region has 17 residues. From germline, CDR1 is KGHDR and CDR2 SFDVKD. CDR3 in amino acids: CATSDFQGQGANEKLFF. Here the CDR3 DNA reads TGTGCCACCAGTGATTTCCAAGGACAGGGGGCTAATGAAAAACTGTTTTTT.

This chain connects TRBV2 to TRBJ2-3; tentatively, D is TRBD2 (5 bases). Trimming stripped 2 bases from V and 4 bases from J, with 19 bases between. The CDR3 spans 17 residues. In germline, CDR1 is SNHLY, CDR2 FYNNEI. The CDR3 DNA follows: TGTGCCAGCAGTGAACGGGCGCGGGTATCGTTCCCAGATACGCAGTATTTT. It translates to CASSERARVSFPDTQYF. Based on the CDR3 plus reference TRBV2 and TRBJ2-3, the full variable domain is EPEVTQTPSHQVTQMGQEVILRCVPISNHLYFYWYRQILGQKVEFLVSFYNNEISEKSEIFDDQFSVERPDGSNFTLKIRSTKLEDSAMYFCASSERARVSFPDTQYFGPGTRLTVL.

The genes are TRBV5-5 and TRBJ1-1; 12 positions match TRBD1. Germline CDR1 reads SGHKS; CDR2 reads YYEKEE (reference sequence). This CDR3 is built from 16 residues. V gave up 4 bases and J gave up 3 bases; unmatched junction bases: 7. The chain's CDR3 is CASSPRDRGPDTEAFF. The DNA of the CDR3 is TGTGCCAGCAGCCCTAGGGACAGGGGGCCGGACACTGAAGCTTTCTTT.

The chain couples TRBV4-2 to TRBJ1-5; perhaps TRBD1 as D (5 bases). This CDR3 is built from 15 residues. The V gene's germline CDR1 is LGHNA and CDR2 YNFKEQ. Between the trimmed V and J ends, which lost 1 base and 5 bases, there was a span of 12 bases. This chain's CDR3 is CASSQAGTGDQPQHF. As DNA, the CDR3 is TGTGCCAGCAGCCAAGCCGGGACTGGTGATCAGCCCCAGCATTTT.

The chain is built from TRBV5-1 and TRBJ1-2, with D unclear. V lost 2 bases to trimming and J lost 3 bases, with 11 bases between them. The CDR3 has 14 residues. Germline lookup yields CDR1 SGHRS and CDR2 YFSETQ. The CDR3 is CASSLMTWDYGYTF. The CDR3 bases are TGCGCCAGCAGCTTAATGACTTGGGACTATGGCTACACCTTC.

The V and J genes are TRBV15 and TRBJ2-5; no firm D call. CDR1 is LNHNV and CDR2 is YYDKDF in the germline V gene (reference sequence). This CDR3 spans 16 amino acids. V was clipped by 0 bases and J by 1 base, with 12 bases between them. This CDR3 reads CATSRDQSTSQETQYF. The CDR3, as DNA: TGTGCCACCAGCAGAGATCAGTCGACTTCCCAAGAGACCCAGTACTTC. The full variable domain, in which reference TRBV15 and TRBJ2-5 provide the parts outside the CDR3, is DAMVIQNPRYQVTQFGKPVTLSCSQTLNHNVMYWYQQKSSQAPKLLFHYYDKDFNNEADTPDNFQSRRPNTSFCFLDIRSPGLGDTAMYLCATSRDQSTSQETQYFGPGTRLLVL.

The chain employs TRBV5-1 and TRBJ1-1; 9 positions agree with TRBD1. The CDR3 sequence is 16 residues long. V trimming: 0 bases; J trimming: 4 bases; junction bases outside the gene matches: 7. Germline V gene lookup returns CDR1 SGHRS and CDR2 YFSETQ. The CDR3 loop is CASSLEGQGVGTEAFF. The CDR3 DNA sequence: TGCGCCAGCAGCTTGGAGGGACAGGGCGTGGGCACTGAAGCTTTCTTT.

The count of this clone is one. This chain links TRBV18 with TRBJ1-1; 10 bases align to TRBD1. V trimming: 5 bases; J trimming: 0 bases; junction bases outside the gene matches: 6. Germline V CDR1 and CDR2: KGHSH, LQKENI. The CDR3 extends over 16 amino acids. The CDR3 DNA is TGTGCCAGCTCAGGACGGGACAGGGGTATGAACACTGAAGCTTTCTTT. Translated, it gives CASSGRDRGMNTEAFF.

V and J are TRBV6-6 and TRBJ2-1, with 9 nucleotides matching TRBD2. Germline V gives CDR1 MNHNY, CDR2 SVGAGI (reference sequence). V trimming: 4 bases; J trimming: 6 bases; junction bases outside the gene matches: 7. This CDR3 has 15 amino acids. CDR3 nucleotides: TGTGCCAGCAGTTTGGGCGGGGGGGGTTTCAATGAGCAGTTCTTC. This translates into CASSLGGGGFNEQFF.

The rearrangement joins TRBV19 to TRBJ1-1, with 7 bases lining up with TRBD1. Trimming removed 5 bases from V and 4 bases from J; junction bases left unmatched: 4. The CDR3 is 13 amino acids. Germline CDR1 and CDR2: LNHDA and SQIVND (reference sequence). The CDR3 coding sequence is TGTGCCAGTAGTGAGGGGGCTGCCACTGAAGCTTTCTTT. This encodes CASSEGAATEAFF.

The chain carries TRBV5-6 and TRBJ2-5, with 10 positions matching TRBD1. Trimming removed 5 bases from V and 4 bases from J; junction bases left unmatched: 2. CDR1 SGHDT and CDR2 YYEEEE come from the germline V gene. The CDR3 has 13 amino acids. Here the CDR3 reads CASSRDRGETQYF. In nucleotides, the CDR3 is TGTGCCAGCAGTCGGGACAGGGGAGAGACCCAGTACTTC. Based on the CDR3 plus reference TRBV5-6 and TRBJ2-5, the full variable domain is DAGVTQSPTHLIKTRGQQVTLRCSPKSGHDTVSWYQQALGQGPQFIFQYYEEEERQRGNFPDRFSGHQFPNYSSELNVNALLLGDSALYLCASSRDRGETQYFGPGTRLLVL.

The V and J genes are TRBV27 and TRBJ1-6, with D possibly matching TRBD1 (6 bases). The germline gives CDR1 MNHEY, CDR2 SMNVEV (reference sequence). The length of the CDR3 is 16 residues. V was pared by 4 bases and J by 3 bases, with 13 bases between. The DNA for the CDR3 is TGTGCCAGCAGTTCCCTAGGCAGGGGCTATAATTCACCCCTCCACTTT. Its translation is CASSSLGRGYNSPLHF.

V is TRBV5-1 and J is TRBJ2-7; 9 bases fit TRBD1. The CDR3 is 14 residues long. Germline CDR1 reads SGHRS; CDR2 reads YFSETQ. After removal of 4 bases from V and 2 bases from J, the junction contained 4 bases not matched to a gene. CDR3 region: CASSKRTGAYEQYF. The CDR3, as DNA: TGCGCCAGCAGCAAAAGGACAGGGGCCTACGAGCAGTACTTC. Filled out from reference TRBV5-1 and TRBJ2-7, the complete variable domain reads KAGVTQTPRYLIKTRGQQVTLSCSPISGHRSVSWYQQTPGQGLQFLFEYFSETQRNKGNFPGRFSGRQFSNSRSEMNVSTLELGDSALYLCASSKRTGAYEQYFGPGTRLTVT.